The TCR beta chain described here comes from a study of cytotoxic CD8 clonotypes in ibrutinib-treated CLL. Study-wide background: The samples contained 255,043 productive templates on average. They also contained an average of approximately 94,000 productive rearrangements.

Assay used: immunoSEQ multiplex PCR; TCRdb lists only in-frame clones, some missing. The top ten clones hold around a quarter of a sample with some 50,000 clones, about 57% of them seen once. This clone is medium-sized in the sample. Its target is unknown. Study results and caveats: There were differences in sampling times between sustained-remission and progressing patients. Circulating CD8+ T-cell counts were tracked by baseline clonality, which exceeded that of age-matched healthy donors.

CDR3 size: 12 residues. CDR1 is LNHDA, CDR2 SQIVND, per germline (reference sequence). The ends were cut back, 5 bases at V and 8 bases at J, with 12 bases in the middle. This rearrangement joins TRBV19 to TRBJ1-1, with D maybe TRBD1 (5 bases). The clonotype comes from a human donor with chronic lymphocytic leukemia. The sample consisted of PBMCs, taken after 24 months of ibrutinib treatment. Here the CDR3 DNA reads TGTGCCAGTAGTCCCCGGGACTGGGAAGCTTTCTTT. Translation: CASSPRDWEAFF.